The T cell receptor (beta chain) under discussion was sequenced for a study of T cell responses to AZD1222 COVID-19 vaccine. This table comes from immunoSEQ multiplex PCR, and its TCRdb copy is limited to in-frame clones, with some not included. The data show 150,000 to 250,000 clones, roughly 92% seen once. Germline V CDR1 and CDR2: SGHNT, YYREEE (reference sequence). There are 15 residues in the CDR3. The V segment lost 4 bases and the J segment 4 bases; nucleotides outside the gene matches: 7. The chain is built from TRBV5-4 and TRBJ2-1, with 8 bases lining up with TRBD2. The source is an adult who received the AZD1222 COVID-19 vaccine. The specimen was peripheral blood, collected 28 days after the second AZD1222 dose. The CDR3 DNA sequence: TGTGCCAGCAGCCGCGGTACTAGCGGTTACAATGAGCAGTTCTTC. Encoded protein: CASSRGTSGYNEQFF.